Below, 17 T cell receptor beta chains from the same sample are listed, as sequenced in a study of lymphopenia after photon versus proton radiotherapy. Only in-frame clones appear in the TCRdb table, and some are missing; sequencing was by immunoSEQ multiplex PCR. The sample holds 15,000 to 20,000 clones, around 85% seen once. The sample consisted of peripheral blood, taken from a patient treated with proton-based radiotherapy. The receptors were sampled from an older woman with cholangiocarcinoma. Some clones in this sample may be carry-over from other donors' samples.

This chain joins TRBV18 and TRBJ1-5; no definite D call. CDR3 size: 15 residues. Germline-derived CDR1 and CDR2 are KGHSH and LQKENI. The germline V and J ends were trimmed by 3 bases and 4 bases, with 13 bases remaining between them. CDR3 nucleotides: TGTGCCAGCTCACCCGTTCGAAGCGGTAATCAGCCCCAGCATTTT. Amino acid sequence: CASSPVRSGNQPQHF.

The V gene is TRBV5-6, the J gene TRBJ2-7; 11 bases line up with TRBD2. V was clipped by 4 bases and J by 1 base; unmatched bases: 7. The CDR3 is made up of 16 amino acids. CDR1 is SGHDT, CDR2 YYEEEE, per germline. CDR3 nucleotide sequence: TGTGCCAGCAGCCCGCGGAGGACTAGCGGGTCCTACGAGCAGTACTTC. This encodes CASSPRRTSGSYEQYF.

As DNA, the CDR3 is TGTGCCAGCAGCAAACGGGTGTCCGGGGGCACAGATACGCAGTATTTT. It yields the protein CASSKRVSGGTDTQYF. J is TRBJ2-3 and V is TRBV7-9, with a possible D match to TRBD2 (5 bases). Germline values: CDR1 SEHNR, CDR2 FQNEAQ (reference sequence). V lost 5 bases to trimming and J lost 1 base, with 16 bases between them. The CDR3 is 16 residues long. The full variable domain, with the rest looked up from reference TRBV7-9 and TRBJ2-3, is DTGVSQNPRHKITKRGQNVTFRCDPISEHNRLYWYRQTLGQGPEFLTYFQNEAQLEKSRLLSDRFSAERPKGSFSTLEIQRTEQGDSAMYLCASSKRVSGGTDTQYFGPGTRLTVL.

CDR3 nucleotide sequence: TGTGCCAGCAGTTTCGCAGGGAGACTAAACTATGGCTACACCTTC. Protein: CASSFAGRLNYGYTF. V gene TRBV27 combines with J gene TRBJ1-2; tentatively, D is TRBD1 (5 bases). Trimming took 3 bases from V and 2 from J, leaving 13 bases between them. This CDR3 is 15 amino acids long. Looked up from germline, CDR1 is MNHEY and CDR2 is SMNVEV (reference sequence).

The chain has TRBV19 and TRBJ1-5, with 9 bases aligning to TRBD1. Germline loops: CDR1 LNHDA, CDR2 SQIVND (reference sequence). The CDR3 runs 16 residues. The trim removed 3 bases at V and 3 bases at J, leaving 6 bases unmatched. The DNA of the CDR3 is TGTGCCAGTAGTATCGAGGGACAGGGTTACAATCAGCCCCAGCATTTT. Translating it yields CASSIEGQGYNQPQHF.

The gene calls are TRBV7-6 and TRBJ2-2, with D tentatively TRBD2 (6 bases). Trimming took 4 bases from V and 3 from J, leaving 18 bases between them. CDR1 and CDR2 from the germline V gene are SGHVS and FNYEAQ. The CDR3 is 17 residues long. The CDR3: CASSSLAARLDTGELFF. CDR3 nucleotide sequence: TGTGCCAGCAGCTCCTTAGCGGCCCGGCTTGACACCGGGGAGCTGTTTTTT.

This clone was recorded a few times. The rearrangement links TRBV6-5 to TRBJ2-3; no reliable D call. Germline V gene lookup returns CDR1 MNHEY and CDR2 SVGAGI. Trimming shortened V by 6 bases and J by 4 bases, and 14 bases separated the two germline ends. This CDR3 is 14 amino acids long. CDR3 nucleotide sequence: TGTGCCAGCAGCCCCGGGTACAAGTCAGATACGCAGTATTTT. Translating gives CASSPGYKSDTQYF.

J is TRBJ2-7 and V is TRBV5-6; maybe TRBD1 (6 bases). The CDR3 extends over 14 amino acids. V was cut by 4 bases and J by 3 bases, with 14 bases left in between. Germline V CDR1 and CDR2: SGHDT, YYEEEE. For the CDR3, the DNA is TGTGCCAGCAGCCCAGTTACAGGGAGCTACGAGCAGTACTTC. This translates into CASSPVTGSYEQYF.

This chain uses TRBV5-6 with TRBJ1-6, with TRBD1 as a possible D gene (6 bases). In germline, CDR1 is SGHDT, CDR2 YYEEEE. The CDR3 consists of 14 residues. Trimming took off 4 bases at V and 7 bases at J, with 12 bases between the two ends. In nucleotides, the CDR3 is TGTGCCAGCAGCCCCGACAGGACAAATTCACCCCTCCACTTT. Translating it yields CASSPDRTNSPLHF.

To note about this clone: A single base is all that separates this from a far larger clone, so a read error is likely. The chain joins TRBV5-1 to TRBJ2-1; 12 bases agree with TRBD2. The CDR3 contains 16 residues. The V gene's germline CDR1 is SGHRS and CDR2 YFSETQ. Losses at the gene ends were 3 bases for V and 8 bases for J; bases not matched to a gene: 9. CDR3 sequence (DNA): TGCGCCAGCAGCTCCCTGACTAGCGGGGGTTTGGATGAGCAGTTCTTC. Its translation is CASSSLTSGGLDEQFF.

The chain is built from TRBV10-1 and TRBJ1-1; the D is unclear. The V gene lost 2 bases and the J gene lost 1 base, with 11 bases spanning the gap. The CDR3 runs 15 residues. CDR1 WNHNN and CDR2 SYGVQD come from the germline V gene (reference sequence). CDR3 residues: CASSEPGASNTEAFF. In DNA form, the CDR3 reads TGCGCCAGCAGTGAGCCAGGAGCTTCGAACACTGAAGCTTTCTTT.

This clone was detected once. V and J are TRBV11-3 and TRBJ2-3; D may correspond to TRBD1 or TRBD2 (5 bases each). There are 15 residues in the CDR3. Germline CDR1 reads SGHNT; CDR2 reads YENEEA. V shed 5 bases and J shed 0 bases, with 12 bases lying between them. CDR3 bases: TGTGCCAGCAGCCCGGGACCGACGAGCACAGATACGCAGTATTTT. Translation: CASSPGPTSTDTQYF.

The rearrangement uses TRBV5-1 and TRBJ2-7; 8 bases agree with TRBD1. The CDR3 totals 15 residues. V was pared by 4 bases and J by 1 base, with 7 bases of the junction left unmatched. Germline values: CDR1 SGHRS, CDR2 YFSETQ. CDR3 loop: CASSPVTGDSYEQYF. Here the CDR3 DNA reads TGCGCCAGCAGCCCCGTGACAGGGGATTCCTACGAGCAGTACTTC.

The chain uses TRBV7-2 and TRBJ1-1; D remains unclear. This CDR3 has 14 residues. Trimming removed 7 bases from V and 3 bases from J, with 15 bases in between. Germline values: CDR1 SGHTA, CDR2 FQGNSA. Here the CDR3 reads CASTAAGSHTEAFF. CDR3 bases: TGTGCCAGCACCGCTGCAGGATCCCACACTGAAGCTTTCTTT.

The chain couples TRBV25-1 to TRBJ1-1; unclear D gene. Germline V CDR1 and CDR2: MGHDK, SYGVNS. The V and J ends lost 0 bases and 1 base respectively, with 9 bases between them. The CDR3 sequence is 15 residues long. CDR3 DNA: TGTGCCAGCAGTGAATATAGTTCAGGGAACACTGAAGCTTTCTTT. Translation gives CASSEYSSGNTEAFF.

This chain uses TRBV4-1 with TRBJ2-5; 14 nucleotides match TRBD2. The CDR3 loop spans 17 amino acids. Germline CDR1 MGHRA, CDR2 YSYEKL. V lost 2 bases to trimming and J lost 5 bases; unmatched junction nucleotides: 7. The DNA of the CDR3 is TGCGCCAGCAGCCAACAAAGACTAGCGGGAGGGGGGGAGACCCAGTACTTC. Amino acids: CASSQQRLAGGGETQYF.

The chain links TRBV7-6 to TRBJ2-1; 14 nucleotides agree with TRBD2. Per the germline V gene, CDR1 is SGHVS and CDR2 is FNYEAQ. V gave up 5 bases and J gave up 4 bases; unmatched junction bases: 4. This CDR3 contains 16 residues. CDR3 in amino acids: CASSPRLAGGYNEQFF. The CDR3 DNA sequence: TGTGCCAGCAGCCCCAGACTAGCGGGAGGGTACAATGAGCAGTTCTTC.